This record covers a single TCR beta chain. Germline V CDR1 and CDR2: GTSNPN, SVGIG (reference sequence). This CDR3 contains 18 residues. The J segment lost 0 bases and the V segment lost 8 bases, leaving 15 bases of the junction unmatched. This sample was taken from a study of blood T cell repertoires in COVID-19. Looking at the study overall: Sites across the United States, Italy and Spain contributed samples from acute and convalescent COVID-19. PBMCs, B-cell-depleted T cells, or T cells were the source of the cDNA or gDNA that made up the material.

The protocol was immunoSEQ multiplex PCR, while the TCRdb copy is restricted to in-frame clones and leaves out a portion. This sample yields roughly 70,000 clones, of which roughly four fifths are seen a single time; around 4.1% belongs to the top ten. The source material was peripheral blood. The receptor was derived from an older woman with acute or convalescent COVID-19. J is TRBJ2-6 and V is TRBV30; 8 positions agree with TRBD1. CDR3 sequence: CAGTLQGAGNSGANVLTF. The CDR3 DNA is TGTGCCGGGACCCTTCAGGGGGCGGGTAACTCTGGGGCCAACGTCCTGACTTTC.